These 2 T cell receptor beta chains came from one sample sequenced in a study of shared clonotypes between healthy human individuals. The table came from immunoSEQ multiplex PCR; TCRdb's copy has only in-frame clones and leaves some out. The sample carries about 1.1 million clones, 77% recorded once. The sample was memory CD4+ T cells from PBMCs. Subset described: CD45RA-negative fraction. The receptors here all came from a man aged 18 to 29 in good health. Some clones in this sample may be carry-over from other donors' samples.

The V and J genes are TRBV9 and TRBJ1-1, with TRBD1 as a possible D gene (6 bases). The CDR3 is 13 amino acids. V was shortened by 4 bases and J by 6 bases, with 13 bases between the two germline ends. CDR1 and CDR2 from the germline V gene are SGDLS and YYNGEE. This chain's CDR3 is CASSSTGSSEAFF. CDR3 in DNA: TGTGCCAGCAGCTCCACAGGGAGCTCTGAAGCTTTCTTT.

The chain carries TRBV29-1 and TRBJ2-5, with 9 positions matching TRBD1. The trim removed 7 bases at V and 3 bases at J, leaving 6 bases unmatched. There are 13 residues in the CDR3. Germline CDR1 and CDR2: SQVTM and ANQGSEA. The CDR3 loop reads CSAHTGGKETQYF. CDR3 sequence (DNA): TGCAGCGCTCATACAGGGGGCAAAGAGACCCAGTACTTC.